The following is a TCR beta chain sequence with its context. The antigen is unknown. Profiling relied on immunoSEQ multiplex PCR, and the TCRdb table lists in-frame clones only, not all of them. The sample holds tens of thousands of clones, roughly 80% seen once. This sample is drawn from a study of a mutant IDH1 vaccine in newly diagnosed glioma. The CDR3 consists of 14 residues. V was shortened by 1 base and J by 1 base, with 7 bases between the two germline ends. Germline values: CDR1 KGHSH, CDR2 LQKENI. General observations from the study: Pseudoprogression looked unconnected to shifts in top peripheral T cell clonotypes.

The sample's time point: baseline, week 1 (first vaccination visit). Treatment here: pre-vaccination baseline after standard-of-care therapy. This chain joins TRBV18 and TRBJ1-2, with no clear D. The TCR was taken from a young man with glioma. Sequenced here: PBMCs, sampled from a glioma patient treated with radiotherapy, temozolomide or both. For the CDR3, the DNA is TGTGCCAGCTCACCACGGCAGGTTAACTATGGCTACACCTTC. It is translated as CASSPRQVNYGYTF.